Listed below are T cell receptor beta chains from one sample, sequenced in a study of regulatory T cells in long-lasting Graves disease. A single record per CDR3 protein comes from TCRdb applying MiXCR to the multiplex PCR reads. Among about 300,000 distinct CDR3 sequences listed, around 23% were seen once. The specimen comprised peripheral blood mononuclear cells (PBMCs), sampled when the disease was refractory, from a patient treated with antithyroid drugs. The receptors stem from a female donor with Graves disease. The CDR3 runs from the conserved cysteine through the conserved F or W. D genes are given only for firm matches. Expanded clones get a size class; other rows say once, few or many, or leave the size out.

V,D,size,J,CDR3,DNA
TRBV6-1,.,many,TRBJ2-7,CASKTAWTWYF,TGTGCCAGCAAAACAGCCTGGACGTGGTACTTC
TRBV6-9,.,few,TRBJ1-1,CASSYSPTSEAFF,TGTGCCAGCAGTTACTCCCCGACCAGTGAAGCTTTCTTT
TRBV7-2,.,.,TRBJ1-5,CASSPLGYSNQPQHF,TGTGCCAGCAGCCCCCTGGGGTATAGCAATCAGCCCCAGCATTTT
TRBV20-1,.,many,TRBJ1-6,CSAMVQGDSPLHF,TGCAGTGCTATGGTACAGGGTGATTCACCCCTCCACTTT
TRBV29-1,TRBD1,few,TRBJ2-7,CSVHTGESIYEQYF,TGCAGCGTTCACACAGGGGAGAGTATCTACGAGCAGTACTTC
TRBV10-3,.,.,TRBJ2-1,CASNRALSSYNEQFF,TGTGCCTCCAACCGGGCCCTGAGCTCCTACAATGAGCAGTTCTTC
TRBV11-2,.,.,TRBJ2-7,CASSLGVWEQYF,TGTGCCAGCAGCTTAGGAGTATGGGAGCAGTACTTC
TRBV7-2,TRBD1,.,TRBJ2-7,CASSLLRDSTYEQYF,TGTGCCAGCAGCTTACTTAGGGACAGCACCTACGAGCAGTACTTC
TRBV9,TRBD2,.,TRBJ2-7,CASSKEVGLAGGHEQYF,TGTGCCAGCAGTAAGGAAGTGGGACTAGCGGGAGGTCACGAGCAGTACTTC
TRBV14,.,many,TRBJ1-4,CASSQREGEKLFF,TGTGCCAGCAGCCAGAGGGAGGGTGAAAAACTGTTTTTT
TRBV25-1,TRBD2,.,TRBJ2-7,CASSESLAGLHEQYF,TGTGCCAGCAGTGAATCGCTAGCGGGATTACACGAGCAGTACTTC
TRBV28,TRBD1,.,TRBJ2-3,CASSLTPGQPTDTQYF,TGTGCCAGCAGTCTCACCCCGGGACAGCCCACAGATACGCAGTATTTT
TRBV15,.,few,TRBJ2-7,CATSSLDPSHSYEQYF,TGTGCCACCAGCAGCCTTGATCCTAGCCACTCCTACGAGCAGTACTTC
TRBV7-7,TRBD2,.,TRBJ2-3,CASSRYPGLAGGTDTQYF,TGTGCTAGCAGCAGATATCCGGGACTAGCGGGGGGCACAGATACGCAGTATTTT
TRBV29-1,.,.,TRBJ2-5,CSVASIRWEETQYF,TGCAGCGTTGCCTCTATCCGTTGGGAAGAGACCCAGTACTTC
TRBV7-8,TRBD2,.,TRBJ2-7,CASSFTASGPYEQYF,TGTGCCAGCAGCTTTACGGCTAGCGGACCCTACGAGCAGTACTTC
TRBV3-1,.,.,TRBJ2-4,CASSHSDLGSKNIQYF,TGTGCCAGCAGCCATTCGGACCTGGGGAGCAAAAACATTCAGTACTTC
TRBV12-3/TRBV12-4,TRBD1,many,TRBJ1-1,CASSLQLGQGARTEAFF,TGTGCCAGCAGTCTCCAACTGGGACAGGGGGCGCGGACTGAAGCTTTCTTT
TRBV20-1,TRBD1,.,TRBJ1-1,CSARAPRDRVDEAFF,TGCAGTGCTAGAGCCCCCCGGGACAGGGTCGATGAAGCTTTCTTT
TRBV3-1,TRBD1,many,TRBJ2-7,CASSQGIGGWDEQYF,TGTGCCAGCAGCCAAGGAATAGGGGGCTGGGACGAGCAGTACTTC
TRBV28,.,many,TRBJ1-4,CASTLHPTGVEKLFF,TGTGCCAGCACTTTACATCCAACAGGAGTGGAAAAACTGTTTTTT
TRBV20-1,TRBD2,many,TRBJ2-5,CSATTPWTSSQETQYF,TGCAGTGCTACAACCCCGTGGACTAGCAGCCAAGAGACCCAGTACTTC
TRBV15,TRBD1,many,TRBJ1-1,CATSIQGATEAFF,TGTGCCACCAGCATCCAGGGGGCCACTGAAGCTTTCTTT
TRBV5-1,.,.,TRBJ1-1,CASSLVNGRTEAFF,TGCGCCAGCAGCTTGGTTAACGGCCGCACTGAAGCTTTCTTT
TRBV6-2/TRBV6-3,TRBD1,few,TRBJ2-3,CASSPGTGDTDTQYF,TGTGCCAGCAGTCCCGGGACAGGGGACACAGATACGCAGTATTTT
TRBV2,.,many,TRBJ1-4,CASSVREKNEKLFF,TGTGCCAGCAGTGTTCGTGAGAAAAATGAAAAACTGTTTTTT
TRBV6-1,.,many,TRBJ1-1,CASSVLRVTEAFF,TGTGCCAGCAGTGTCCTACGTGTCACTGAAGCTTTCTTT
TRBV29-1,TRBD1,few,TRBJ1-1,CSVEGAEGAANTEAFF,TGCAGCGTTGAAGGGGCTGAGGGGGCCGCGAACACTGAAGCTTTCTTT
TRBV7-9,.,.,TRBJ2-4,CASSPGLLNIQYF,TGTGCCAGCAGCCCTGGACTACTAAACATTCAGTACTTC
TRBV24-1,TRBD1,few,TRBJ2-5,CATSARQGSETQYF,TGTGCCACCAGTGCCCGACAGGGTTCAGAGACCCAGTACTTC
TRBV6-1,.,few,TRBJ2-7,CASSPTPLGYEQYF,TGTGCCAGCAGCCCGACTCCCCTGGGCTACGAGCAGTACTTC
TRBV27,.,.,TRBJ1-5,CASSLTRMNQPQHF,TGTGCCAGCAGTTTAACACGGATGAATCAGCCCCAGCATTTT
TRBV10-2,.,.,TRBJ2-1,CASSRTARLEQFF,TGCGCCAGCAGCCGGACCGCCAGACTTGAGCAGTTCTTC
TRBV29-1,.,.,TRBJ2-2,CSAVAYKTGELFF,TGCAGCGCCGTGGCATACAAAACCGGGGAGCTGTTTTTT
TRBV11-2,TRBD2,many,TRBJ2-5,CASSPQGGWEGETQYF,TGTGCCAGCAGCCCCCAAGGCGGCTGGGAGGGAGAGACCCAGTACTTC
TRBV7-2,.,many,TRBJ2-7,CASSLNGGGTSSYEQYF,TGTGCCAGCAGCTTAAACGGGGGAGGGACAAGCTCCTACGAGCAGTACTTC
TRBV7-9,.,.,TRBJ1-6,CASRARDPHNSPLHF,TGTGCCAGCAGGGCACGGGATCCCCATAATTCACCCCTCCACTTT
TRBV19,.,.,TRBJ2-1,CASSIAIGGPNEQFF,TGTGCCAGTAGTATAGCCATTGGGGGCCCCAATGAGCAGTTCTTC
TRBV12-3/TRBV12-4,.,few,TRBJ1-4,CASSDGFNEKLFF,TGTGCCAGCAGTGACGGGTTTAATGAAAAACTGTTTTTT
TRBV6-1,TRBD1,few,TRBJ1-2,CASSEVGTGGFYGYTF,TGTGCCAGCAGTGAAGTGGGGACAGGGGGTTTCTATGGCTACACCTTC
TRBV5-1,TRBD1,few,TRBJ2-2,CASSSTGVRTGELFF,TGCGCCAGCAGCTCCACAGGGGTGCGGACCGGGGAGCTGTTTTTT
TRBV12-3/TRBV12-4,TRBD2,many,TRBJ2-7,CASSLLAGSYEQYF,TGTGCCAGCAGTTTACTAGCGGGATCATACGAGCAGTACTTC
TRBV28,.,.,TRBJ2-1,CASSLGPGYNEQFF,TGTGCCAGCAGTTTGGGGCCAGGGTACAATGAGCAGTTCTTC
TRBV19,.,.,TRBJ1-2,CASSVTHLYGYTF,TGTGCCAGTAGTGTTACCCACCTCTATGGCTACACCTTC
TRBV12-3/TRBV12-4,.,many,TRBJ2-1,CASSLWGRVDEQFF,TGTGCCAGCAGTTTATGGGGCAGGGTGGATGAGCAGTTCTTC
TRBV20-1,TRBD1,.,TRBJ2-7,CSATTGDEQYF,TGCAGTGCTACCACAGGGGACGAGCAGTACTTC
TRBV20-1,TRBD2,few,TRBJ2-7,CSARENLLLAGEYEQYF,TGCAGTGCTAGAGAAAACCTATTGCTAGCGGGAGAGTACGAGCAGTACTTC
TRBV28,.,many,TRBJ1-1,CASSLDLERSMNTEASF,TGTGCCAGCAGTTTAGATCTTGAACGGAGCATGAACACTGAAGCTTCCTTT
TRBV4-3,.,few,TRBJ1-4,CASSQEVRDNEKLFF,TGCGCCAGCAGCCAAGAGGTCAGAGATAATGAAAAACTGTTTTTT
TRBV13,.,few,TRBJ1-2,CASSLRAGVGYGYTF,TGTGCCAGCAGCTTAAGGGCAGGGGTCGGCTATGGCTACACCTTC
TRBV19,TRBD1,.,TRBJ2-7,CASSTTGGRTYEQYF,TGTGCCAGTAGTACTACAGGGGGTAGAACCTACGAGCAGTACTTC
TRBV6-1,TRBD1,.,TRBJ2-5,CASSGDRGAETQYF,TGTGCCAGCAGTGGAGACAGGGGAGCAGAGACCCAGTACTTC
TRBV5-1,TRBD1,.,TRBJ2-7,CASSWDRGPYEQYF,TGCGCCAGCAGCTGGGACAGGGGACCCTACGAGCAGTACTTC
TRBV19,.,few,TRBJ1-3,CASRRDAGNTIYF,TGTGCCAGTCGCCGGGACGCTGGAAACACCATATATTTT
TRBV9,TRBD2,.,TRBJ2-7,CASSKEVGLVGGGYEQYF,TGTGCCAGCAGTAAGGAAGTGGGACTAGTGGGAGGGGGTTACGAGCAGTACTTC
TRBV11-2,.,.,TRBJ2-3,CASSFEAGSTDTQYF,TGTGCCAGCAGCTTCGAGGCCGGTAGCACAGATACGCAGTATTTT
TRBV5-1,.,many,TRBJ1-1,CASSLGQRSSTEAFF,TGCGCCAGCAGCTTGGGACAGCGGAGTTCCACTGAAGCTTTCTTT
TRBV6-4,TRBD1,few,TRBJ2-2,CASADGARGLDTGELFF,TGTGCCAGCGCCGACGGGGCCAGGGGGTTGGATACCGGGGAGCTGTTTTTT
TRBV28,.,few,TRBJ1-5,CASSSDPQPQHF,TGTGCCAGCAGTTCTGATCCCCAGCCCCAGCATTTT